These T cell receptor beta chains were read from a single sample in a study of blood T cell repertoires in COVID-19. TCRdb's copy holds only in-frame clones and misses some; the assay was immunoSEQ multiplex PCR. The repertoire consists of about 220,000 clones, with around 86% occurring once and the leading ten covering less than 9.5%. The sample taken for sequencing was peripheral blood. The source of these receptors is an elderly woman with COVID-19, enrolled during active disease. Each CDR3 is given with its conserved first and last residue. The order of the fields is J gene, V gene, CDR3 protein.

j_gene: TRBJ1-4; v_gene: TRBV7-9; CDR3aa: CASSERQGKGEKLFF
j_gene: TRBJ1-1; v_gene: TRBV29-1; CDR3aa: CSACRDTLLNTEAFF
j_gene: TRBJ2-3; v_gene: TRBV7-2; CDR3aa: CASSLGRFPDTQYF
j_gene: TRBJ1-1; v_gene: TRBV7-8; CDR3aa: CASSLATAVNTEAFF
j_gene: TRBJ2-2; v_gene: TRBV28; CDR3aa: CASSGTGGRTGELFF
j_gene: TRBJ2-5; v_gene: TRBV5-4; CDR3aa: CASSSPNQREGGTQYF
j_gene: TRBJ2-1; v_gene: TRBV5-4; CDR3aa: CASSYKAGVIYNEQFF
j_gene: TRBJ2-5; v_gene: TRBV12-3/TRBV12-4; CDR3aa: CASSARDYKVYF
j_gene: TRBJ1-5; v_gene: TRBV5-1; CDR3aa: CASSSTGASNQPQHF
j_gene: TRBJ2-5; v_gene: TRBV5-1; CDR3aa: CASSSRETQYF
j_gene: TRBJ2-7; v_gene: TRBV28; CDR3aa: CASSKLAGSYEQYF
j_gene: TRBJ1-1; v_gene: TRBV15; CDR3aa: CATSRPGDPLSEAFF
j_gene: TRBJ1-1; v_gene: TRBV19; CDR3aa: CASSLGTGRGNTEAFF
j_gene: TRBJ2-6; v_gene: TRBV5-1; CDR3aa: CASSPDRGSGANVLTF
j_gene: TRBJ2-2; v_gene: TRBV9; CDR3aa: CASTPRGDSSTGELFF
j_gene: TRBJ1-2; v_gene: TRBV2; CDR3aa: CASSEAGGREVGGYTF
j_gene: TRBJ1-5; v_gene: TRBV19; CDR3aa: CASSSQTGGGQPQHF
j_gene: TRBJ2-7; v_gene: TRBV2; CDR3aa: CASRETGLAYEQYF
j_gene: TRBJ2-2; v_gene: TRBV7-3; CDR3aa: CASSSQGALAGELFF
j_gene: TRBJ1-5; v_gene: TRBV2; CDR3aa: CASSSSGTALAYSNQPQHF
j_gene: TRBJ1-1; v_gene: TRBV19; CDR3aa: CASSIDGKGATEAFF
j_gene: TRBJ2-2; v_gene: TRBV19; CDR3aa: CASSITAREGRTGELFF
j_gene: TRBJ1-2; v_gene: TRBV7-9; CDR3aa: CASSLITVMYGYTF
j_gene: TRBJ2-5; v_gene: TRBV29-1; CDR3aa: CSVLLTGKAETQYF
j_gene: TRBJ1-4; v_gene: TRBV6-1; CDR3aa: CASSATAAGGREKLFF
j_gene: TRBJ2-5; v_gene: TRBV5-1; CDR3aa: CASSRGTGGWEETQYF
j_gene: TRBJ2-5; v_gene: TRBV5-1; CDR3aa: CASSSPGWETQYF
j_gene: TRBJ2-3; v_gene: TRBV5-1; CDR3aa: CASSPTSGSVDTQYF
j_gene: TRBJ2-7; v_gene: TRBV27; CDR3aa: CASSGGSYEQYF
j_gene: TRBJ2-7; v_gene: TRBV6-1; CDR3aa: CASSEAGRSYEQYF
j_gene: TRBJ1-6; v_gene: TRBV5-6; CDR3aa: CASSLLTGSSYNSPLHF
j_gene: TRBJ1-1; v_gene: TRBV18; CDR3aa: CASSPGGGSDTEAFF
j_gene: TRBJ1-1; v_gene: TRBV30; CDR3aa: CAWRVGFRGNAEAFF
j_gene: TRBJ2-5; v_gene: TRBV5-1; CDR3aa: CASSPGTGVETQYF
j_gene: TRBJ1-2; v_gene: TRBV7-9; CDR3aa: CASSPGTGGGYGYTF
j_gene: TRBJ2-2; v_gene: TRBV27; CDR3aa: CASSPIAGSNTGELFF
j_gene: TRBJ1-5; v_gene: TRBV2; CDR3aa: CASSLRNSNQPQHF
j_gene: TRBJ1-6; v_gene: TRBV18; CDR3aa: CASSPMDRDNSPLHF
j_gene: TRBJ2-3; v_gene: TRBV29-1; CDR3aa: CSGTLGVDTQYF
j_gene: TRBJ1-5; v_gene: TRBV7-9; CDR3aa: CASSLDGGSQPQHF
j_gene: TRBJ1-2; v_gene: TRBV5-4; CDR3aa: CASGRWGGGGYGYTF
j_gene: TRBJ1-1; v_gene: TRBV18; CDR3aa: CASSRDRAEAFF
j_gene: TRBJ2-1; v_gene: TRBV5-4; CDR3aa: CASSHSGGTEQFF
j_gene: TRBJ1-2; v_gene: TRBV5-4; CDR3aa: CASSHDRENGYTF
j_gene: TRBJ2-1; v_gene: TRBV28; CDR3aa: CASSAFTTPYGVEQFF
j_gene: TRBJ2-2; v_gene: TRBV14; CDR3aa: CASRRSGSASTGELFF
j_gene: TRBJ1-2; v_gene: TRBV28; CDR3aa: CASSYSGAGGGMFYGYTF
j_gene: TRBJ2-7; v_gene: TRBV4-1; CDR3aa: CASSQEWGVYEQYF
j_gene: TRBJ1-2; v_gene: TRBV3-1/TRBV3-2; CDR3aa: CASSHRKVTARNYGYTF
j_gene: TRBJ2-5; v_gene: TRBV19; CDR3aa: CASSILPPDSLGTQYF
j_gene: TRBJ2-5; v_gene: TRBV7-9; CDR3aa: CASSFERAGEVKETQYF
j_gene: TRBJ1-1; v_gene: TRBV6-5; CDR3aa: CASRPDRGRGTEAFF
j_gene: TRBJ1-4; v_gene: TRBV15; CDR3aa: CATSGDSLEKLFF
j_gene: TRBJ1-3; v_gene: TRBV9; CDR3aa: CASSVQGSNSGNTIYF